This TCR beta chain comes out of a study of CD8 T cells in ankylosing spondylitis. Broader study findings: Before this, some motif variants had been reported in reactive arthritis synovial fluid and blood. Fewer than ten highly homologous variants made up a TCR beta motif that seemed to typify ankylosing spondylitis blood. Significant enrichment of disease-linked clones was reported in matched ankylosing spondylitis synovial fluid.

In making TCR beta libraries, quantitative 5'-RACE with molecular barcodes was used. TCRdb analysed the 5' RACE reads with MiXCR anew, one entry per CDR3 protein. The table includes about 390,000 distinct CDR3 sequences, around 22% detected once. With regard to this clonotype: Its antigen is undetermined.

Material for sequencing was blood, either unsorted or a sorted T cell fraction (not recorded which). The clonotype originates from a male donor with ankylosing spondylitis.

DNA of the CDR3: TGTGCCAGCAGTTTAACGGGTAGGGGTGGCCAAGAGACCCAGTACTTC. This gives the protein CASSLTGRGGQETQYF. The gene calls are TRBV12-3 or TRBV12-4 and TRBJ2-5, with D possibly matching TRBD1 (5 bases). The ends were cut back, 2 bases at V and 1 base at J, with 14 bases in the middle. The length of the CDR3 is 16 residues.